This T cell receptor beta chain was profiled in a study of siplizumab effects on memory and regulatory T cells. General study findings and limits: The alloreactive clones that mapped to unstimulated subsets made up only a minor fraction.

The CDR3 has 11 amino acids. V gave up 7 bases and J gave up 11 bases, with 14 bases separating them. Germline loops: CDR1 MNHNS, CDR2 SASEGT. Regarding this clone: Its specificity is not known.

The data were produced by immunoSEQ multiplex PCR, yet TCRdb's version contains in-frame clones alone and is incomplete. The sample has approximately 82,000 clones; roughly 89% are singletons. The material sequenced was Tregs sorted from blood. The sequence came from a human donor in good health. The gene calls are TRBV6-1 and TRBJ1-1, with a possible D match to TRBD1 (6 bases). This chain's CDR3 is CASTNRGAAFF. The CDR3, as DNA: TGTGCCAGCACCAACCGGGGGGCCGCTTTCTTT.